This TCR beta chain derives from a study of blood T cell repertoires in COVID-19. For the study at large: The United States, Italy and Spain were the sources of the acute and convalescent COVID-19 samples. T cells, B-cell-depleted T cells, or PBMCs supplied cDNA or gDNA.

CDR3 size: 20 residues. In germline, CDR1 is SGDLS, CDR2 YYNGEE. Deletions cut 4 bases from V and 4 bases from J, with 29 bases between. Under the authors' procedure: The authors estimated nucleated cell counts from reference gene primer amplification. TCRdb's table, derived via immunoSEQ multiplex PCR, lists solely in-frame clones and lacks some. V and J calls and clone size are given by that table; D and trimming were obtained from the DNA. The sample has 80,000 to 95,000 clones, around 86% seen once. The chain has TRBV9 and TRBJ1-4; the D gene is possibly TRBD1 (5 bases). This receptor was identified in a man aged 45-60 years with active or convalescent COVID-19. The sequencing input was peripheral blood. The CDR3 nucleotides are TGTGCCAGCAGCTCCGAAATGGAGGCGGGACCAAGGGGACGTAATGAAAAACTGTTTTTT. Its protein is CASSSEMEAGPRGRNEKLFF.